Presented here are 22 T cell receptor beta chains from one specimen sequenced in a study of blood T cell repertoires in COVID-19. Measured with immunoSEQ multiplex PCR; TCRdb has only the in-frame clones, and not every one. The sample yields 140,000 to 150,000 clones, 88% seen once. The sequencing input was peripheral blood. The receptors stem from a man in his 70s with acute or convalescent COVID-19.

This chain joins TRBV7-2 and TRBJ2-7; 9 nucleotides line up with TRBD2. Germline V gene sequence: CDR1 SGHTA, CDR2 FQGNSA. CDR3 size: 15 residues. V was pared by 5 bases and J by 6 bases, with 11 bases of the junction left unmatched. The CDR3 region has the DNA TGTGCCAGCAGCCCCCAGGGAGCGGGAGGTGTCGAGCAGTACTTC. The encoded protein is CASSPQGAGGVEQYF.

This chain joins TRBV9 and TRBJ1-4; TRBD1 matches 8 bases. Looked up from germline, CDR1 is SGDLS and CDR2 is YYNGEE. The V gene end was trimmed by 3 bases and the J gene end by 7 bases; junction bases not matched to a gene: 8. This CDR3 contains 15 residues. The CDR3 DNA sequence: TGTGCCAGCAGCGCCCAGACAGGGGAACTTGAAAAACTGTTTTTT. It encodes CASSAQTGELEKLFF.

The chain recombines TRBV4-2 with TRBJ1-5; D remains unclear. CDR3 size: 12 residues. Germline loops: CDR1 LGHNA, CDR2 YNFKEQ. V was shortened by 4 bases and J by 4 bases, with 5 bases between the two germline ends. As DNA, the CDR3 is TGTGCCAGCAGCCGAGGGAATCAGCCCCAGCATTTT. Its protein product is CASSRGNQPQHF.

CDR3 sequence: CASSYDWELGSSPLHF. The DNA of the CDR3 is TGTGCCAGCAGTTACGATTGGGAACTAGGCTCTTCACCCCTCCACTTT. J is TRBJ1-6 and V is TRBV6-5; D not certain. CDR3 size: 16 residues. CDR1 and CDR2 from the germline V gene are MNHEY and SVGAGI. Trimming took off 2 bases at V and 9 bases at J, with 17 bases between the two ends.

The rearrangement joins TRBV24-1 to TRBJ2-3; D perhaps matches TRBD1 (5 bases). The germline V and J ends were trimmed by 2 bases and 6 bases, with 8 bases remaining between them. CDR3 length: 13 residues. CDR1 is KGHDR, CDR2 SFDVKD, per germline. Here the CDR3 DNA reads TGTGCCACCAGTGATTCGACAGAGGATACGCAGTATTTT. It is translated as CATSDSTEDTQYF.

The chain uses TRBV7-8 and TRBJ1-5, with D perhaps TRBD1 (6 bases). In germline, CDR1 is SGHVS, CDR2 FQNEAQ. The CDR3 has 13 residues. The germline V and J ends were trimmed by 2 bases and 9 bases, with 11 bases remaining between them. This chain's CDR3 is CASSLPGVPPQHF. The CDR3 bases are TGTGCCAGCAGCTTACCAGGGGTCCCGCCCCAGCATTTT.

The J gene is TRBJ2-5, the V gene TRBV6-5; 11 nucleotides line up with TRBD2. Trimming took 6 bases from V and 1 from J; bases not matched to a gene: 4. This CDR3 comprises 15 residues. The V gene's germline CDR1 is MNHEY and CDR2 SVGAGI. The CDR3: CASRRTSGSQETQYF. In DNA form, the CDR3 reads TGTGCCAGCAGACGGACTAGCGGGTCCCAAGAGACCCAGTACTTC.

As concerns this clone: An end of the junction does not agree with germline; a read error may underlie this. The V call is TRBV5-1, the J call TRBJ1-2; 11 positions match TRBD1. The CDR3 is made up of 16 amino acids. The germline V gene encodes CDR1 SGHRS and CDR2 YFSETQ. Here the CDR3 reads CASSSPRTGGDYGYTF. CDR3 DNA sequence: TGCGCCAGCAGCTCACCACGGACAGGGGGCGACTACGGCTACACCTTC.

The rearrangement links TRBV27 to TRBJ2-1, with a weak D call TRBD1 (6 bases). Trimming stripped 0 bases from V and 0 bases from J, with 12 bases between. This CDR3 spans 17 amino acids. Germline V gene lookup returns CDR1 MNHEY and CDR2 SMNVEV (reference sequence). This CDR3 is CASSLSVRGSSYNEQFF. The CDR3, as DNA: TGTGCCAGCAGTTTATCGGTGAGGGGGAGCTCCTACAATGAGCAGTTCTTC.

This clone was seen only once. V usage is TRBV6-5 and J usage is TRBJ1-5; unclear D gene. Germline assignment: CDR1 MNHEY and CDR2 SVGAGI. Trimming took 2 bases from V and 6 from J, leaving 8 bases between them. The CDR3 runs to 13 residues. This chain's CDR3 is CASSYVEGQPQHF. The CDR3 DNA sequence: TGTGCCAGCAGTTACGTTGAGGGTCAGCCCCAGCATTTT.

The V and J genes are TRBV29-1 and TRBJ2-1; TRBD2 might be the D (5 bases). Germline assignment: CDR1 SQVTM and CDR2 ANQGSEA. The V end lost 3 bases, the J end lost 0 bases, and 9 bases lay between the germline ends. The CDR3 has 14 residues. The CDR3: CSVEGSPSYNEQFF. The CDR3, as DNA: TGCAGCGTTGAGGGGAGCCCCTCCTACAATGAGCAGTTCTTC.

CDR3 sequence (DNA): TGTGCCAGCAGCTCACAACCGGGACAGATAAACACTGAAGCTTTCTTT. Its protein product is CASSSQPGQINTEAFF. The rearrangement links TRBV5-4 to TRBJ1-1, with 7 bases fitting TRBD1. Looked up from germline, CDR1 is SGHNT and CDR2 is YYREEE (reference sequence). With V trimmed by 3 bases and J by 2 bases, 10 bases remained unmatched. CDR3 length equals 16 residues.

J is TRBJ2-7 and V is TRBV5-1; 12 bases map to TRBD2. This CDR3 contains 18 residues. V lost 4 bases and J lost 7; bases outside the gene matches: 18. The V gene's germline CDR1 is SGHRS and CDR2 YFSETQ. CDR3 residues: CASSPKRGLAGNRGEQYF. CDR3 DNA sequence: TGCGCCAGCAGCCCAAAACGAGGACTAGCGGGAAATAGGGGGGAGCAGTACTTC.

The chain recombines TRBV5-4 with TRBJ1-5; 10 nucleotides match TRBD1. V trimming: 4 bases; J trimming: 7 bases; junction bases outside the gene matches: 14. Germline V lookup: CDR1 SGHNT, CDR2 YYREEE (reference sequence). The CDR3 consists of 17 residues. The CDR3, as DNA: TGTGCCAGCAGCCCAAGTCCCGGGACAGGGGTCGGGCAGCCCCAGCATTTT. Translated, it gives CASSPSPGTGVGQPQHF.

The DNA of the CDR3 is TGTGCCAGCAGTGCAAACCCTCAACAGAGTCAGTTCTTC. Translated, it gives CASSANPQQSQFF. The chain uses TRBV7-9 and TRBJ2-1, with D hard to call. Per germline, CDR1 SEHNR and CDR2 FQNEAQ (reference sequence). Trimming stripped 6 bases from V and 13 bases from J, with 19 bases between. The CDR3 extends over 13 amino acids.

The chain recombines TRBV5-8 with TRBJ2-3, with 10 nucleotides matching TRBD1. The germline V gene has CDR1 SGHTS and CDR2 YDEGEE. V dropped 4 bases and J dropped 0; count of bases not matched to a gene: 5. The CDR3 is 16 amino acids. The DNA of the CDR3 is TGTGCCAGCAGCCCAGGGACAGGGGTTAGCACAGATACGCAGTATTTT. Translating gives CASSPGTGVSTDTQYF.

V is TRBV11-3 and J is TRBJ2-5; D possibly corresponds to TRBD1 (5 bases). The germline V gene encodes CDR1 SGHNT and CDR2 YENEEA. V lost 4 bases, J lost 5 bases, and 14 bases lay in between. The CDR3 extends over 14 amino acids. CDR3 nucleotides: TGTGCCAGCAGCTCTATGGGGCCTGCGGAGACCCAGTACTTC. Amino acids: CASSSMGPAETQYF.

V and J are TRBV19 and TRBJ2-3; D might be TRBD2 (5 bases). V was trimmed by 1 base and J by 6 bases, leaving 5 bases between them. The CDR3 has 12 amino acids. CDR1 and CDR2 from the germline V gene are LNHDA and SQIVND (reference sequence). CDR3 region: CASSIGEDTQYF. CDR3 coding DNA: TGTGCCAGTAGTATAGGGGAGGATACGCAGTATTTT.

This clone was counted only a few times. The junction shows a germline mismatch at one end, possibly a read error. J is TRBJ2-7 and V is TRBV3-1 (or the pseudogene TRBV3-2); D unresolved. The CDR3 totals 13 residues. CDR1 is LGHDT and CDR2 is YNNKEL in the germline V gene (reference sequence). The CDR3 here is CASSQESYQAISF. The CDR3 DNA reads as TGTGCCAGCAGCCAAGAATCGTATCAGGCAATTTCTTTC.

CDR3 protein: CASSYSRGGANTEAFF. In DNA, the CDR3 is TGTGCCAGCAGTTACTCGAGGGGGGGCGCGAACACTGAAGCTTTCTTT. The chain employs TRBV6-5 and TRBJ1-1; the D gene is possibly TRBD1 (6 bases). V shed 0 bases and J shed 1 base, with 12 bases lying between them. Germline assignment: CDR1 MNHEY and CDR2 SVGAGI. This CDR3 is built from 16 residues.

The chain carries TRBV6-6 and TRBJ1-6, with TRBD1 matching 7 bases. Germline CDR1 is MNHNY and CDR2 is SVGAGI (reference sequence). This CDR3 has 16 amino acids. Losses at the gene ends were 0 bases for V and 4 bases for J; bases not matched to a gene: 3. As DNA, the CDR3 is TGTGCCAGCAGTTACTCGCAGGGGGGTTATAATTCACCCCTCCACTTT. It is translated as CASSYSQGGYNSPLHF.

For the CDR3, the DNA is TGTGCCAGCAGCCAAGGCGGGGGGCCCGAGGGTGAAGCTTTCTTT. Residues: CASSQGGGPEGEAFF. The chain is built from TRBV3-1 (or the pseudogene TRBV3-2) and TRBJ1-1; D may be TRBD1 (6 bases). This CDR3 is 15 amino acids long. CDR1 LGHDT and CDR2 YNNKEL come from the germline V gene (reference sequence). Trimming took off 1 base at V and 7 bases at J, with 16 bases between the two ends.